Presented here are 14 T cell receptor beta chains from one specimen sequenced in a study of OX40 agonist ivuxolimab in advanced cancers. Libraries were prepared by immunoSEQ multiplex PCR; TCRdb keeps only in-frame clonotypes and omits some of them. The sample has fewer than 85,000 clones; more than 90% are singletons. This material consisted of CD4+ or CD8+ T cells sorted from blood, taken in a trial of the OX40 agonist ivuxolimab. The receptors were gathered from an adult with an advanced solid tumor such as melanoma, head and neck, liver or kidney cancer.

DNA of the CDR3: TGTGCCAGCAGCATCGGGACTAGCGGCAATGAGCAGTTCTTC. It is translated as CASSIGTSGNEQFF. The chain joins TRBV5-6 to TRBJ2-1, with 11 bases identical to TRBD2. Germline V CDR1 and CDR2: SGHDT, YYEEEE. The CDR3 has 14 residues. The V segment lost 4 bases and the J segment 6 bases; nucleotides outside the gene matches: 3. Supplemented by reference TRBV5-6 and TRBJ2-1, the full variable domain reads DAGVTQSPTHLIKTRGQQVTLRCSPKSGHDTVSWYQQALGQGPQFIFQYYEEEERQRGNFPDRFSGHQFPNYSSELNVNALLLGDSALYLCASSIGTSGNEQFFGPGTRLTVL.

V usage is TRBV4-2 and J usage is TRBJ2-3; 11 bases line up with TRBD2. This CDR3 is 20 amino acids long. Germline loops: CDR1 LGHNA, CDR2 YNFKEQ. Trimming at V came to 0 bases and at J to 1 base, leaving 12 bases not matched to a gene. The CDR3 nucleotides are TGTGCCAGCAGCCAAGAATCGTTCTGGGCTAGCGGGGGGCGCACAGATACGCAGTATTTT. It is translated as CASSQESFWASGGRTDTQYF.

The J gene is TRBJ2-1, the V gene TRBV9; D is perhaps TRBD2 (6 bases). This CDR3 has 16 residues. Trimming shortened V by 0 bases and J by 2 bases, and 12 bases separated the two germline ends. The germline V gene has CDR1 SGDLS and CDR2 YYNGEE. Here the CDR3 reads CASSVVSRGAYNEQFF. The DNA of the CDR3 is TGTGCCAGCAGCGTAGTCTCGCGGGGCGCCTACAATGAGCAGTTCTTC.

This clone occurred once. V usage is TRBV11-2 and J usage is TRBJ2-7, with D possibly matching TRBD1 (5 bases). The CDR3 is made up of 15 amino acids. V shed 5 bases and J shed 7 bases, with 21 bases lying between them. In germline, CDR1 is SGHAT, CDR2 FQNNGV. CDR3 in DNA: TGTGCCAGCAGCCCCACGACAGACCCCGCGGAGGAGCAGTACTTC. Amino acids: CASSPTTDPAEEQYF. The full variable domain, completed using reference TRBV11-2 and TRBJ2-7, is EAGVAQSPRYKIIEKRQSVAFWCNPISGHATLYWYQQILGQGPKLLIQFQNNGVVDDSQLPKDRFSAERLKGVDSTLKIQPAKLEDSAVYLCASSPTTDPAEEQYFGPGTRLTVT.

The genes are TRBV7-2 and TRBJ2-3; a possible D gene is TRBD1 (6 bases). This CDR3 contains 15 residues. CDR1 is SGHTA, CDR2 FQGNSA, per germline. The ends were cut back, 5 bases at V and 3 bases at J, with 15 bases in the middle. The CDR3 is CASSRTQGWTDTQYF. CDR3 DNA sequence: TGTGCCAGCAGCCGTACACAGGGTTGGACAGATACGCAGTATTTT. The full variable domain, completed using reference TRBV7-2 and TRBJ2-3, is GAGVSQSPSNKVTEKGKDVELRCDPISGHTALYWYRQSLGQGLEFLIYFQGNSAPDKSGLPSDRFSAERTGGSVSTLTIQRTQQEDSAVYLCASSRTQGWTDTQYFGPGTRLTVL.

V usage is TRBV7-9 and J usage is TRBJ2-2, with TRBD1 identical over 7 bases. The junction had 7 bases not matched to a gene; V was cut back by 3 bases and J by 6 bases. CDR1 is SEHNR, CDR2 FQNEAQ, per germline (reference sequence). The CDR3 sequence is 15 residues long. The CDR3 region has the DNA TGTGCCAGCAGCTTGAACAGGGGTCTCTCCGGGGAGCTGTTTTTT. Its translation: CASSLNRGLSGELFF. Variable domain in full (rest from reference TRBV7-9 and TRBJ2-2): DTGVSQNPRHKITKRGQNVTFRCDPISEHNRLYWYRQTLGQGPEFLTYFQNEAQLEKSRLLSDRFSAERPKGSFSTLEIQRTEQGDSAMYLCASSLNRGLSGELFFGEGSRLTVL.

This clone appeared once. This sequence joins TRBV2 and TRBJ2-7; D assignment may be TRBD1 or TRBD2 (5 bases each). The V end lost 5 bases, the J end lost 4 bases, and 12 bases lay between the germline ends. Germline V lookup: CDR1 SNHLY, CDR2 FYNNEI. This CDR3 is built from 13 residues. The CDR3 loop reads CASSPGREYEQYF. The CDR3 nucleotides read TGTGCCAGCAGTCCTGGCAGGGAGTACGAGCAGTACTTC.

This chain joins TRBV5-4 and TRBJ2-5, with 10 bases fitting TRBD2. The CDR3 consists of 14 residues. The ends lost 0 bases at V and 5 bases at J; junction bases unmatched: 1. Germline V gene data show CDR1 as SGHNT and CDR2 as YYREEE (reference sequence). CDR3 loop: CASSLVTSGETQYF. The DNA for the CDR3 is TGTGCCAGCAGCTTGGTGACTAGCGGGGAGACCCAGTACTTC.

The rearrangement joins TRBV4-1 to TRBJ1-1; no clear D gene. This CDR3 has 13 amino acids. Trimming shortened V by 0 bases and J by 7 bases, and 9 bases separated the two germline ends. Per the germline V gene, CDR1 is MGHRA and CDR2 is YSYEKL. The CDR3 loop is CASSQDSGSEAFF. As DNA, the CDR3 is TGCGCCAGCAGCCAAGACTCAGGAAGTGAAGCTTTCTTT.

The V and J genes are TRBV7-9 and TRBJ2-1; D is unresolved. Deletions cut 0 bases from V and 9 bases from J, with 3 bases between. Per the germline V gene, CDR1 is SEHNR and CDR2 is FQNEAQ (reference sequence). This CDR3 contains 11 residues. The CDR3 region is CASSLAAEQFF. CDR3 coding DNA: TGTGCCAGCAGCTTAGCGGCTGAGCAGTTCTTC.

The V and J genes are TRBV15 and TRBJ2-3; TRBD1 might be the D (6 bases). Trimming removed 5 bases at V and 4 bases at J, with 16 bases between. Germline V gene lookup returns CDR1 LNHNV and CDR2 YYDKDF (reference sequence). The CDR3 contains 15 residues. This CDR3 reads CATSVTGTTADTQYF. CDR3 nucleotide sequence: TGTGCCACCAGCGTAACCGGGACAACGGCAGATACGCAGTATTTT.

The V gene is TRBV19, the J gene TRBJ1-2; maybe TRBD1 (5 bases). In germline, CDR1 is LNHDA, CDR2 SQIVND (reference sequence). This CDR3 spans 17 amino acids. Trimming shortened V by 0 bases and J by 7 bases, and 21 bases separated the two germline ends. CDR3 nucleotides: TGTGCCAGTAGTATAGACCGAGAAGGGGAGGGTCTCGTTGGCTACACCTTC. It specifies CASSIDREGEGLVGYTF.

V gene TRBV19 combines with J gene TRBJ2-7; D is ambiguous. Germline V CDR1 and CDR2: LNHDA, SQIVND (reference sequence). The V end was cut by 3 bases, the J end by 2 bases, with 17 bases between. CDR3 length: 16 residues. The CDR3 DNA reads as TGTGCCAGTAGTATGCTCCCGGTAGGGTACCCCTACGAGCAGTACTTC. The encoded protein is CASSMLPVGYPYEQYF. The variable domain in full, with the rest retrieved from reference TRBV19 and TRBJ2-7, is DGGITQSPKYLFRKEGQNVTLSCEQNLNHDAMYWYRQDPGQGLRLIYYSQIVNDFQKGDIAEGYSVSREKKESFPLTVTSAQKNPTAFYLCASSMLPVGYPYEQYFGPGTRLTVT.

This clone was observed a handful of times. The V gene is TRBV19, the J gene TRBJ1-1; perhaps TRBD1 as D (5 bases). There are 16 residues in the CDR3. Trimming pared 2 bases from V and 0 bases from J, leaving 13 bases between. Germline CDR1 is LNHDA and CDR2 is SQIVND (reference sequence). The CDR3 nucleotides are TGTGCCAGTAGTATAATGAGGGGCCCTATGAACACTGAAGCTTTCTTT. It yields the protein CASSIMRGPMNTEAFF.